This TCR beta chain was captured by sequencing in a study of CXCR3-negative and CXCR3-positive naive CD8 T cells (dated by TCRdb to between 2018 and 2021). In the study overall: In total, roughly 140 million TRB reads were obtained, which works out to roughly 1.5 +/- 0.3 million reads per library. Data from about 12 donors, pooled across two independent experiments, went into the diversity and physicochemical repertoire analyses. The TRBV-TRBJ cluster analysis covered naive subsets from roughly 5 donors and memory cells from 3 donors.

Each CD8+ T cell subset was flow-sorted in triplicate, and 250,000 to 300,000 cells per subset were placed directly into RLT lysis buffer. To keep memory contaminants out, a stringent definition of naive CD8+ T cells was applied: CD45RO-CCR7+CD27+CD95-. Peripheral blood mononuclear cells were isolated from buffy coats using standard density gradient centrifugation. A FACSAria III was used to flow-sort naive CD8+ T cells into CXCR3-negative and CXCR3-positive populations. An RNeasy Mini Kit was used to extract total RNA from the sorted cells. Sequencing was performed on a NextSeq 550. The Human TCR Profiling Kit (MiLaboratory) was used to prepare UMI-labeled 5' RACE TRB cDNA libraries. The full amount of extracted RNA was used for cDNA synthesis, and the full amount of resulting cDNA was used for PCR amplification. Libraries were prepared in parallel with an identical number of PCR cycles. The paper's data handling went like this. With a minimum of two reads required per UMI, MIGEC and MiXCR pulled out about 49,000 +/- 11,000 unique UMI-labeled TRB cDNA molecules from each library. On average, about 40,000 +/- 10,000 functional in-frame TRB CDR3 nucleotide clonotypes lacking stop codons were found per library. After each sample was downsampled to 5000 UMI-labeled TRB molecules, VDJtools was used to calculate diversity metrics such as normalized Shannon-Wiener and Chao1. VDJtools was used to calculate clonotype-size-weighted physicochemical properties of the central five CDR3 residues, namely interaction energy, strength, volume and Kidera factor 4. TCRdb reprocessed the reads and provides one entry for every CDR3 protein sequence; no DNA is given. TCRdb, not the authors, supplied the V and J calls. The sample table on file contains 4,500 to 7,000 distinct CDR3 sequences. The leading ten clones occupy approximately 1.3% of the sample.

About this clonotype itself: The antigen it recognizes is unknown.

Findings and caveats that apply to the study as a whole: Freshly isolated PBMCs were used for most assays because CXCR3 expression went down partially after cryopreservation. Similar TRBV-TRBJ usage was shown by naive CXCR3-negative and CXCR3-positive cells from the same donor, whereas distinct patterns were shown by memory cells. Because surface CD5, which has been linked to self-reactivity in mice, was comparable between naive subsets, TCR interaction strength was also inferred from TRB CDR3 physicochemical properties. Both naive subsets had comparably high repertoire diversity, while memory CD8+ T cells had much lower repertoire diversity. Compared with CXCR3-negative naive cells, CXCR3-positive naive cells had TRB CDR3s with higher hydrophobicity (lower Kidera factor 4), lower energy, and higher strength and volume indices.

The sequencing sample was made of naive CXCR3- CD8+ T cells from blood. The cell subset or site tag for this specimen amounts to: CD45RO-CCR7+CD27+CD95- naive CD8+ T cells lacking CXCR3 (TNR3-). The clonotype was recovered from a human donor in good health. Some clones in this sample may be carry-over from other donors' samples.

The CDR3 protein: CASSETVTSGRSGANVLTF. The chain couples TRBV2 to TRBJ2-6; the D call from TCRdb, TRBD2, cannot be confirmed without DNA. The CDR1 and CDR2 encoded by the germline V gene are SNHLY and FYNNEI. The CDR3 measures 19 amino acids from cysteine to phenylalanine. No coding sequence is recorded.